This note documents a single T cell receptor (beta chain) sequence. Antigen specificity is unknown. This record belongs to a study of early T cells in non-severe SARS-CoV-2 infection. At the level of the study: Bulk RNA taken from unsorted whole blood was sequenced, leaving chains unpaired. General study results and limits: VDJdb matches were skewed toward anti-spike CD8 T cell responses.

Separate cDNA molecules each had unique molecular identifiers attached to them. MiXCR, applied by TCRdb to the 5' RACE reads, yields one record per CDR3 protein. The sample lists 55,000 to 70,000 distinct CDR3 sequences, around 12% seen once, with approximately 1.2% in the top ten. Germline V gene data show CDR1 as WSHSY and CDR2 as SAAADI. The CDR3 is 14 amino acids. Trimming removed 1 base at V and 1 base at J, with 7 bases between. J is TRBJ2-5 and V is TRBV10-2; a possible D gene is TRBD1 (6 bases). The specimen comprised whole blood, sampled at baseline. This clonotype originated in an adult who was a healthcare worker with PCR-confirmed SARS-CoV-2 infection or an uninfected control (not recorded which). The donor label of this sample is uncertain. The CDR3 loop reads CASSEWGLQETQYF. CDR3 nucleotide sequence: TGCGCCAGCAGTGAGTGGGGGCTCCAAGAGACCCAGTACTTC.